A single sample is the source of the 32 T cell receptor beta chains below, sequenced in a study of T cells expressing NK-cell markers (dated by TCRdb to the early 2020s). The method behind the library was 5' RACE. TCRdb records Illumina HiSeq 2000 as the sequencer. The reads went through TCRdb reprocessing, and each CDR3 protein sequence gets one entry with no DNA. This sample's table has entries for about 160,000 distinct CDR3 sequences. The ten biggest clones cover approximately 17% of the sample. The sequencing sample was made of blood T cells: a sorted CD56 or NKG2C T cell subset, CD4+ or CD8+ T cells, or bulk PBMC T cells (not recorded which). These receptors all come from a woman aged 18 to 75 in good health.

V and J are TRBV28 and TRBJ2-7; with no DNA, the TCRdb D assignment of TRBD1 cannot be verified. CDR1 is MDHEN, CDR2 SYDVKM, per germline. The CDR3 is 14 residues long. The CDR3 protein is CASSWRQIHGEQYF.

The chain couples TRBV19 to TRBJ1-2. CDR3 length: 13 residues. Per the germline V gene, CDR1 is LNHDA and CDR2 is SQIVND (reference sequence). The CDR3 loop is CASTQGPSYGYTF.

This chain joins TRBV12-3 or TRBV12-4 and TRBJ1-1. The CDR3 loop spans 11 amino acids. The CDR3 here is CASSLGGQAFF.

The genes are TRBV21-1 and TRBJ2-1; TCRdb reports TRBD2, a call that lacks DNA to check it against. TRBV21-1 is marked as a pseudogene. CDR3 length: 17 amino acids. The CDR3 sequence: CASINKCGVHSYNEQFF.

This chain links TRBV11-1 with TRBJ2-1; TCRdb selects TRBD2, and the lack of DNA leaves this call unchecked. This CDR3 region has 14 residues. Per germline, CDR1 SGHAT and CDR2 FQDESV (reference sequence). CDR3 sequence: CASSSSGRAREQFF.

The V gene is TRBV5-1, the J gene TRBJ2-3; the D call of TRBD2 rests on TCRdb alone, since no DNA is present to check it. Germline CDR1 SGHRS, CDR2 YFSETQ. The CDR3 spans 17 residues. The CDR3 reads CASSWDGLAGVTDTQYF.

The rearrangement uses TRBV12-3 or TRBV12-4 and TRBJ2-7; the TRBD2 assignment by TCRdb is unverifiable without DNA. CDR3 length: 15 residues. This CDR3 is CASRLGLAGEAEQYF.

The rearrangement links TRBV2 to TRBJ2-2. Per the germline V gene, CDR1 is SNHLY and CDR2 is FYNNEI. The CDR3 is 14 residues long. CDR3 amino acids: CASSPGPVAGELFF.

J is TRBJ2-7 and V is TRBV5-1; TCRdb's assignment of TRBD1 cannot be checked, as there is no DNA. CDR1 SGHRS and CDR2 YFSETQ come from the germline V gene. The CDR3 spans 14 residues. The CDR3 here is CASSLGGDRVQQYF.

The chain has TRBV7-2 and TRBJ2-6. The CDR3 loop spans 15 amino acids. Germline V gives CDR1 SGHTA, CDR2 FQGNSA. CDR3 residues: CASSFVLSGANVLTF.

J is TRBJ2-1 and V is TRBV2; there is no DNA to check the TCRdb D call of TRBD1. In germline, CDR1 is SNHLY, CDR2 FYNNEI. This CDR3 contains 18 residues. The CDR3 reads CASSESASGTGAYNEQFF.

The chain combines TRBV5-1 with TRBJ1-3. Germline CDR1 is SGHRS and CDR2 is YFSETQ. The CDR3 is 15 amino acids. CDR3: CASSLAAGLGNTIYF.

V usage is TRBV7-3 and J usage is TRBJ2-5; TCRdb proposes TRBD1, but this gene call is untestable without DNA. The CDR3 totals 14 residues. Germline CDR1 reads SGHTA; CDR2 reads FQGTGA. The CDR3 here is CASSLRQGRETQYF.

The chain links TRBV5-6 to TRBJ1-5; there is no DNA to check the TCRdb D call of TRBD1. Germline CDR1 is SGHDT and CDR2 is YYEEEE. This CDR3 is 15 amino acids long. CDR3 region: CASSLRGYPNQPQHF.

The V gene is TRBV6-1, the J gene TRBJ1-1; TCRdb lists TRBD1, though no DNA is available to test this call. This CDR3 has 17 amino acids. The V gene's germline CDR1 is MNHNS and CDR2 SASEGT. The CDR3 region is CASRAGNYRDGNTEAFF.

This rearrangement joins TRBV10-3 to TRBJ2-1; the D call from TCRdb, TRBD1, cannot be confirmed without DNA. Germline V gene data show CDR1 as ENHRY and CDR2 as SYGVKD. This CDR3 is built from 14 residues. CDR3 in amino acids: CAIHGQGGYNEQFF.

The V call is TRBV30, the J call TRBJ1-1; no DNA is available, so the TRBD1 call from TCRdb remains unchecked. The length of the CDR3 is 14 residues. Germline V gene sequence: CDR1 GTSNPN, CDR2 SVGIG (reference sequence). The CDR3 here is CAWSVVGGSTEAFF.

V usage is TRBV3-1 and J usage is TRBJ2-7; TCRdb indicates TRBD2, and absent DNA this call remains unverified. This CDR3 has 15 amino acids. The germline V gene encodes CDR1 LGHDT and CDR2 YNNKEL (reference sequence). The CDR3 sequence: CASSPRAGGPYEQYF.

This chain links TRBV5-1 with TRBJ2-5. This CDR3 has 14 residues. The germline CDR1 and CDR2 sequences are SGHRS and YFSETQ. This CDR3 is CASSFTVTQETQYF.

V gene TRBV18 combines with J gene TRBJ1-5. This CDR3 spans 14 amino acids. CDR1 is KGHSH and CDR2 is LQKENI in the germline V gene. This CDR3 reads CASSLGRQDQPQHF.

The chain joins TRBV7-8 to TRBJ2-1; TCRdb proposes TRBD2, but this gene call is untestable without DNA. CDR1 is SGHVS, CDR2 FQNEAQ, per germline. The CDR3 consists of 15 residues. CDR3 region: CASNQAGGSYNEQFF.

V and J are TRBV20-1 and TRBJ1-2; TCRdb's D call, TRBD1, is unchecked because there is no DNA. CDR1 DFQATT and CDR2 SNEGSKA come from the germline V gene (reference sequence). CDR3 length: 13 amino acids. The CDR3 loop is CSARGTGDYGYTF.

The rearrangement links TRBV5-6 to TRBJ2-1; TCRdb calls TRBD1, which cannot be checked without DNA. This CDR3 is 15 amino acids long. Germline V CDR1 and CDR2: SGHDT, YYEEEE. CDR3 amino acids: CASSTLTVPYNEQFF.

This chain links TRBV2 with TRBJ2-6; checking the TCRdb D call of TRBD1 is not possible without DNA. CDR1 is SNHLY, CDR2 FYNNEI, per germline. CDR3 length: 16 residues. The CDR3 region is CASKRDQTPGANVLTF.

J is TRBJ2-1 and V is TRBV11-2; TCRdb's D gene call, TRBD1, goes unchecked for lack of DNA. The germline CDR1 and CDR2 sequences are SGHAT and FQNNGV. This CDR3 is built from 15 residues. CDR3 sequence reads: CASSLSGQTYNEQFF. The whole variable domain, filled in from reference TRBV11-2 and TRBJ2-1, reads EAGVAQSPRYKIIEKRQSVAFWCNPISGHATLYWYQQILGQGPKLLIQFQNNGVVDDSQLPKDRFSAERLKGVDSTLKIQPAKLEDSAVYLCASSLSGQTYNEQFFGPGTRLTVL.

CDR3 sequence: CASSFEQGRTDTQYF. V is TRBV5-1 and J is TRBJ2-3; TCRdb returns TRBD1, unconfirmable since there is no DNA. This CDR3 contains 15 residues. Germline CDR1 reads SGHRS; CDR2 reads YFSETQ.

V gene TRBV28 combines with J gene TRBJ2-5; TCRdb lists TRBD1, though no DNA is available to test this call. The germline V gene encodes CDR1 MDHEN and CDR2 SYDVKM. The CDR3 loop spans 16 amino acids. CDR3 sequence reads: CASSLSRDRGRETQYF.

The gene calls are TRBV3-1 and TRBJ2-1; absent DNA, TCRdb's TRBD2 call cannot be checked. Germline assignment: CDR1 LGHDT and CDR2 YNNKEL (reference sequence). This CDR3 is 16 amino acids long. CDR3 region: CASSQAGGVSYNEQFF.

The chain has TRBV7-2 and TRBJ2-3; TCRdb proposes TRBD2, but this gene call is untestable without DNA. This CDR3 has 15 residues. Germline V CDR1 and CDR2: SGHTA, FQGNSA. The CDR3 loop is CASSLEGTSVVTQYF.

This chain uses TRBV5-1 with TRBJ2-3; TCRdb designates TRBD1, a call that cannot be tested without DNA. This CDR3 comprises 12 residues. Germline-derived CDR1 and CDR2 are SGHRS and YFSETQ. CDR3 region: CASSEPGGAQYF.

The chain links TRBV9 to TRBJ2-1; checking the TCRdb D call of TRBD2 is not possible without DNA. Looked up from germline, CDR1 is SGDLS and CDR2 is YYNGEE. CDR3 length equals 17 residues. This CDR3 is CASSVEGGLAGEFEQFF.

This CDR3 reads CASSLEYGPNTEAFF. This rearrangement joins TRBV4-1 to TRBJ1-1; the D call of TRBD1 rests on TCRdb alone, since no DNA is present to check it. The CDR3 covers 15 residues. Per germline, CDR1 MGHRA and CDR2 YSYEKL.